The sequence of this T cell receptor (beta chain) was determined in a study of early stage breast cancer tumors. Study at large: Of around 15 invasive breast tumors, about 12 were hormone receptor-positive, HER2-negative. Each sample averaged around 10-fold read coverage. Study findings and constraints: Blood repertoires resembled normal breast more than tumor.

Clones were read by immunoSEQ multiplex PCR, and TCRdb kept only the in-frame ones, dropping some. The sample gives more than 55,000 clones, roughly 80% of which show up once; approximately 4.5% is in the top ten. Trimming took 7 bases from V and 2 from J; bases not matched to a gene: 7. This CDR3 contains 14 residues. Germline assignment: CDR1 MNHEY and CDR2 SVGAGI. Only a few counts were recorded for this clone. What it recognizes is unknown. This TCR was recovered from a person aged 40 to 49 with breast cancer. The specimen was blood. This chain connects TRBV6-5 to TRBJ1-1; TRBD1 matches at 7 bases. CDR3 amino acids: CASKPDRANTEAFF. The DNA for the CDR3 is TGTGCCAGCAAGCCCGACAGGGCCAACACTGAAGCTTTCTTT.